This T cell receptor (beta chain) was recorded in a study of T cells in Graves' hyperthyroidism and ophthalmopathy. Whole-study results and caveats: Most thyroid clonotypes expanded above 0.001 appeared in blood too.

This clonotype came up many times. What it recognizes is unknown. The CDR3 has 14 amino acids. Germline V lookup: CDR1 SNHLY, CDR2 FYNNEI. V lost 6 bases, J lost 3 bases, and 15 bases lay in between. TCR beta CDR3 regions were amplified from RNA transcripts. The HTBI primer set was used in a first-round RT-PCR of the TCR CDR3. TCRdb recomputed calls from the multiplex PCR reads with MiXCR, one row per CDR3 protein. The sample contains around 340,000 distinct CDR3 sequences, 14% of which appear only once. The source is a young woman with Graves' hyperthyroidism. The sample was blood. This chain joins TRBV2 and TRBJ2-7; D might be TRBD1 or TRBD2, each matching 5 bases. CDR3 sequence reads: CASRARGYGYEQYF. The CDR3 DNA is TGTGCCAGCAGGGCGAGGGGTTATGGCTACGAGCAGTACTTC.